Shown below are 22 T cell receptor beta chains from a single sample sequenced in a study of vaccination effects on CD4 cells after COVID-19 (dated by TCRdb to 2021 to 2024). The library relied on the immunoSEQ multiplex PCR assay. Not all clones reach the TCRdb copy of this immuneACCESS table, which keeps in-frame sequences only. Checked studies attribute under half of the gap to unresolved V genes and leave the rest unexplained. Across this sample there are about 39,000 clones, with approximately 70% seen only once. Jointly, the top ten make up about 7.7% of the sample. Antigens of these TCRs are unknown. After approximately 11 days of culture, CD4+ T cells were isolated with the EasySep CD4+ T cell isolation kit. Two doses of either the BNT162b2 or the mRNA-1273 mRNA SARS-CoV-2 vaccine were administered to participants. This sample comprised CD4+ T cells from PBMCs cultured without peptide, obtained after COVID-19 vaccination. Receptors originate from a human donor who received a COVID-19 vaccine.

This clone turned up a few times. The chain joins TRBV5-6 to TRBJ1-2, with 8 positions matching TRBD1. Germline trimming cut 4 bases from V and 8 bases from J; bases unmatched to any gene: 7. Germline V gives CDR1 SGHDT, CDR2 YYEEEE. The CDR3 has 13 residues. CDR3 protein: CASSLLGTGGYTF. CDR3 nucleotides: TGTGCCAGCAGCCTGTTGGGGACAGGAGGCTACACCTTC.

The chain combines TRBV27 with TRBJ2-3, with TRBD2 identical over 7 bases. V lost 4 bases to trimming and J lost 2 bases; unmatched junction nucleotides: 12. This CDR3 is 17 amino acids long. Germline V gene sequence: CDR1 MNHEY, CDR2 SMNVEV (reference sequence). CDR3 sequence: CASSYRHGLVYTDTQYF. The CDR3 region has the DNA TGTGCCAGCAGTTATAGACACGGACTAGTCTACACAGATACGCAGTATTTT.

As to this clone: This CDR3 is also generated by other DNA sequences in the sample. For the CDR3, the DNA is TGTGCCAGCTTAGGACAGATGAACACTGAAGCTTTCTTT. Translated, it gives CASLGQMNTEAFF. The chain is built from TRBV2 and TRBJ1-1, with TRBD1 as a possible D gene (6 bases). Deletions cut 8 bases from V and 0 bases from J, with 10 bases between. This CDR3 spans 13 amino acids. Germline V CDR1 and CDR2: SNHLY, FYNNEI.

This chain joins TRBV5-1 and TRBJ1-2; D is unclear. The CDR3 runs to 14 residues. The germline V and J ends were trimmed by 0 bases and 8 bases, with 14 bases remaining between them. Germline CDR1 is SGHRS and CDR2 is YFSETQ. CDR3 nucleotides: TGCGCCAGCAGCTTGGATCCGGGGAGCGACGGCTACACCTTC. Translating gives CASSLDPGSDGYTF.

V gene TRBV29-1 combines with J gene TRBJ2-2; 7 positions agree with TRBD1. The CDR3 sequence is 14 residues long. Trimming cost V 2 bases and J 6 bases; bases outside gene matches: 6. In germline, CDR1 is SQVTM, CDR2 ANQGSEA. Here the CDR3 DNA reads TGCAGCGTTGAAAATCCCGGGACAGCCGGGGAGCTGTTTTTT. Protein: CSVENPGTAGELFF.

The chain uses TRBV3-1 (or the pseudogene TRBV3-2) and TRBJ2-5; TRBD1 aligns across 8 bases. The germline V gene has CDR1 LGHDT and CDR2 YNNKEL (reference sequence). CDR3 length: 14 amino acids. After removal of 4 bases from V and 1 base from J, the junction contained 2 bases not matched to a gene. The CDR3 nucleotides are TGTGCCAGCAGCCCGACAGGGGTCCAAGAGACCCAGTACTTC. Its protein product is CASSPTGVQETQYF.

In DNA form, the CDR3 reads TGTGCCTGGAGTGTACTCGGAAACACCATATATTTT. Amino acids: CAWSVLGNTIYF. The V gene is TRBV30, the J gene TRBJ1-3; no reliable D call. Trimming pared 0 bases from V and 4 bases from J, leaving 4 bases between. CDR1 and CDR2 from the germline V gene are GTSNPN and SVGIG (reference sequence). The CDR3 is 12 residues long. The full variable domain, rest sourced from reference TRBV30 and TRBJ1-3, is SQTIHQWPATLVQPVGSPLSLECTVEGTSNPNLYWYRQAAGRGLQLLFYSVGIGQISSEVPQNLSASRPQDRQFILSSKKLLLSDSGFYLCAWSVLGNTIYFGEGSWLTVV.

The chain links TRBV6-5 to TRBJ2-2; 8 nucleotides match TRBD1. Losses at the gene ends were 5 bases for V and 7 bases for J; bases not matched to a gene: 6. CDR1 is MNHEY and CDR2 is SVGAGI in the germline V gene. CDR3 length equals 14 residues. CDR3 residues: CASSPGQAIGELFF. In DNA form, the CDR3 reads TGTGCCAGCAGTCCGGGACAGGCCATCGGGGAGCTGTTTTTT.

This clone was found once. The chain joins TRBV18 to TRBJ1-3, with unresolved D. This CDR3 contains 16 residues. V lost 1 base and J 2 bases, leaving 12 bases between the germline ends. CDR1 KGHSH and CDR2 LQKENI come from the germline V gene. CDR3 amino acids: CASSPQTGSTGNTIYF. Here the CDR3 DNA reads TGTGCCAGCTCACCACAAACGGGGAGCACTGGAAACACCATATATTTT.

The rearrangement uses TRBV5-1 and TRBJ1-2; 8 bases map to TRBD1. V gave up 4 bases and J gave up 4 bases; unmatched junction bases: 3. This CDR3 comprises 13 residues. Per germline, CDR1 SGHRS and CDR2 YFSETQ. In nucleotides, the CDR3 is TGCGCCAGCAGCCAGGGGGCGGGCTATGGCTACACCTTC. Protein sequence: CASSQGAGYGYTF.

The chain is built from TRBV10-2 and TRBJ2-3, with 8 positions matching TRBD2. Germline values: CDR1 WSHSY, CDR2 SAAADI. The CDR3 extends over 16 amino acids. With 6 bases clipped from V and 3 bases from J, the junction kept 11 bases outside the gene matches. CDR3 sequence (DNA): TGCGCCAGCAGAGACCCGGGGGGGTCAACGACAGATACGCAGTATTTT. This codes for CASRDPGGSTTDTQYF.

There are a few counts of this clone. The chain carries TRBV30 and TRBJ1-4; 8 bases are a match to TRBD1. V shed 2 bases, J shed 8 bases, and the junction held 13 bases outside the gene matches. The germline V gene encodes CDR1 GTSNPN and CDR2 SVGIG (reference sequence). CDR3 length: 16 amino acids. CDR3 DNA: TGTGCCTGGAGTCTGTTTGGGGCAGGGGGCCAGGAAAAACTGTTTTTT. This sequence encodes CAWSLFGAGGQEKLFF.

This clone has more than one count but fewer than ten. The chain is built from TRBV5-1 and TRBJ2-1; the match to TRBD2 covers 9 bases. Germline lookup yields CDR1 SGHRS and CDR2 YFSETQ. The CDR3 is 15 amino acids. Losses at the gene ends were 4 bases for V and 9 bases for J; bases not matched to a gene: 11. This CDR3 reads CASSVSGRLGVEQFF. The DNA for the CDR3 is TGCGCCAGCAGCGTCAGCGGGAGGCTGGGGGTTGAGCAGTTCTTC.

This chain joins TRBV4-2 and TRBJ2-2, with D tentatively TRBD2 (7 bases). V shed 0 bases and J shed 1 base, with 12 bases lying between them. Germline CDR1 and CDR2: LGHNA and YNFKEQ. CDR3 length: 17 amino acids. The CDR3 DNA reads TGTGCCAGCAGCCAAGAACCGGGGGGCAGGAACACCGGGGAGCTGTTTTTT. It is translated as CASSQEPGGRNTGELFF.

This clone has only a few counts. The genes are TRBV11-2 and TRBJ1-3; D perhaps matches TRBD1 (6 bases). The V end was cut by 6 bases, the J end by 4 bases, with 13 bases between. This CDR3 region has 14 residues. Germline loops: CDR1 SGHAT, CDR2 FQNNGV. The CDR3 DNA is TGTGCCAGCAGTTACAGGGTCTCGGGAAACACCATATATTTT. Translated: CASSYRVSGNTIYF.

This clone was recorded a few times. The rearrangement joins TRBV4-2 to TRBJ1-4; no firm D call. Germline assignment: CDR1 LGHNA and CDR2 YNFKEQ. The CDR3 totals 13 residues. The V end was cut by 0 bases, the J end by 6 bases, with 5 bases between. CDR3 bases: TGTGCCAGCAGCCAAGATTTTTATGAAAAACTGTTTTTT. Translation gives CASSQDFYEKLFF.

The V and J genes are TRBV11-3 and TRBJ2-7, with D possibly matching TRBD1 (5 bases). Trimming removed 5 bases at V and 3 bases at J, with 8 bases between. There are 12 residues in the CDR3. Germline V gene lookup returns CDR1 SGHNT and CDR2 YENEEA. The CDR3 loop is CASSLTVYEQYF. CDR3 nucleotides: TGTGCCAGCAGCCTGACAGTCTACGAGCAGTACTTC.

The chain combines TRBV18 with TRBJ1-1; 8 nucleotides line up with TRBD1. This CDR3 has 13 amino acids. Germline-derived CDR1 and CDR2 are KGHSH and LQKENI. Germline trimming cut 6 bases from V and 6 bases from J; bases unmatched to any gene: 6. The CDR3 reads CASSRAGGPEAFF. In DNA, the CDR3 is TGTGCCAGCTCCAGAGCAGGGGGCCCTGAAGCTTTCTTT.

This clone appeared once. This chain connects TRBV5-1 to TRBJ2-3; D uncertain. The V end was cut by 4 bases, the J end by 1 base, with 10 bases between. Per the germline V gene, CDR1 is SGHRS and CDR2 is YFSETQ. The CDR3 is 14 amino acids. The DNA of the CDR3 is TGCGCCAGCAGCCTCCAGGATCGCACAGATACGCAGTATTTT. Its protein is CASSLQDRTDTQYF.

The CDR3 here is CASSIEQGGIHEAFF. The CDR3, as DNA: TGTGCCAGTAGTATCGAACAGGGAGGGATCCATGAAGCTTTCTTT. This rearrangement joins TRBV19 to TRBJ1-1, with D maybe TRBD1 (6 bases). V lost 3 bases and J 7 bases, leaving 18 bases between the germline ends. The CDR3 is made up of 15 amino acids. Germline V gene lookup returns CDR1 LNHDA and CDR2 SQIVND (reference sequence).

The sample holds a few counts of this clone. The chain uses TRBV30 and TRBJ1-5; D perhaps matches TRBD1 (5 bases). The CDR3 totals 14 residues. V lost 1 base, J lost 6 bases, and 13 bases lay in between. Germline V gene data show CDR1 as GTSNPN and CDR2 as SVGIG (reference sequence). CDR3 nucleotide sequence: TGTGCCTGGAGTGGAAGGGGTTTGGGTCAGCCCCAGCATTTT. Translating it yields CAWSGRGLGQPQHF.

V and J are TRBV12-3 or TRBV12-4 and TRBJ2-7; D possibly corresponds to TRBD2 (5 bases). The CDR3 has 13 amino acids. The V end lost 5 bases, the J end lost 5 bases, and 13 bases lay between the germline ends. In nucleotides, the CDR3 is TGTGCCAGCAGTCCCCCTTCGGGGAACGAGCAGTACTTC. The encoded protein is CASSPPSGNEQYF.